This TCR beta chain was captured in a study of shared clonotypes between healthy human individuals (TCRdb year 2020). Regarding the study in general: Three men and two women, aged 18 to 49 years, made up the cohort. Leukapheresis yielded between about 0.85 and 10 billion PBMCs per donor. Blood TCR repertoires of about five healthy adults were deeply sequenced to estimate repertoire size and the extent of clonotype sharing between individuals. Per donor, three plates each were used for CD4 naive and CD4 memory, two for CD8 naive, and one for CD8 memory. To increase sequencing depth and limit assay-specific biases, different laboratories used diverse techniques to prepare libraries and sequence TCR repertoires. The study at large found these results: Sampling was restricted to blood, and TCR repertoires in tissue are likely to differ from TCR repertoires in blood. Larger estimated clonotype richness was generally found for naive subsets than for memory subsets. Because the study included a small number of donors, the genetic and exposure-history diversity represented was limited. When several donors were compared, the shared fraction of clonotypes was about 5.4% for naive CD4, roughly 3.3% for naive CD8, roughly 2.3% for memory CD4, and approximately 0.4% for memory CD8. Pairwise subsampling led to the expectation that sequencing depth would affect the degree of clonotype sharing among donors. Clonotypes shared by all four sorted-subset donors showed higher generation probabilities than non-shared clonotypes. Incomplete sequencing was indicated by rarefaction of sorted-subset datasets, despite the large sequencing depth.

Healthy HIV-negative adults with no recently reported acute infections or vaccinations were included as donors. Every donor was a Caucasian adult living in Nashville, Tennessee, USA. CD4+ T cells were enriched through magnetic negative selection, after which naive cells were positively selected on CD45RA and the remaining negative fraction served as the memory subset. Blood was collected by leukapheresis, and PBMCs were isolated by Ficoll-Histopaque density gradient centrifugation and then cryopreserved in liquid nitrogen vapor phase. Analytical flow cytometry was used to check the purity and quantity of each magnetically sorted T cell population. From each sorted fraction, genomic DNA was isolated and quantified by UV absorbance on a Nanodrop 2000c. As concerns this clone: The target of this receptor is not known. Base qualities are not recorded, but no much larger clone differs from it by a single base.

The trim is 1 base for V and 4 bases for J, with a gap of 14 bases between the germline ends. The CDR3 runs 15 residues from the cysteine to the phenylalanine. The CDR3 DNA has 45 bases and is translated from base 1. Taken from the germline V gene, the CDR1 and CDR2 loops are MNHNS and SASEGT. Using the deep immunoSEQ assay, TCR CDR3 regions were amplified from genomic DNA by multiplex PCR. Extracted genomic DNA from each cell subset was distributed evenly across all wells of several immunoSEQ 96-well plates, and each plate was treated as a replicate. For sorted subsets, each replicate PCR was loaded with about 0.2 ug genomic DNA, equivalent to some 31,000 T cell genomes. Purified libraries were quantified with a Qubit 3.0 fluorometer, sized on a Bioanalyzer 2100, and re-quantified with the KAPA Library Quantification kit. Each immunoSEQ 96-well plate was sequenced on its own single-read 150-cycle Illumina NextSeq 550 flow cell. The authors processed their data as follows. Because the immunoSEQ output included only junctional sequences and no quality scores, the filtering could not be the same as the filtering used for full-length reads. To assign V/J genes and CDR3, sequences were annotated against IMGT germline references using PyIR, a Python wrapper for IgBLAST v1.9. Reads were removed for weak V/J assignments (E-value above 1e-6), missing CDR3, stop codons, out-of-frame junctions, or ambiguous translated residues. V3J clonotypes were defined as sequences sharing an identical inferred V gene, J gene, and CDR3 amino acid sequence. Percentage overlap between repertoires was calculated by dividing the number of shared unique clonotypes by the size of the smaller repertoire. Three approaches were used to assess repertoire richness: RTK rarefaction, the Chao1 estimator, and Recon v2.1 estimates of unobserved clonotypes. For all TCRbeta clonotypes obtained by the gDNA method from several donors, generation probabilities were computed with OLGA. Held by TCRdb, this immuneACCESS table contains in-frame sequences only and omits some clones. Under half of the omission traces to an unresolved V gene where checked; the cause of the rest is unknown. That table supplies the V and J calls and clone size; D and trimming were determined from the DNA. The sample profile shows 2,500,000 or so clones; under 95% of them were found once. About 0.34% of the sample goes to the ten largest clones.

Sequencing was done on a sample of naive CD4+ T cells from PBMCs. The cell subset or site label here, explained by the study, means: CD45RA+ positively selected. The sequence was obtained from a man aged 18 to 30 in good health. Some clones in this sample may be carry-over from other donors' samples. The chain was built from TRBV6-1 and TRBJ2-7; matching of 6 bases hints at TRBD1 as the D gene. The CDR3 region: CASSEGQANKYEQYF. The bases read TGTGCCAGCAGTGAAGGACAGGCAAACAAGTACGAGCAGTACTTC.